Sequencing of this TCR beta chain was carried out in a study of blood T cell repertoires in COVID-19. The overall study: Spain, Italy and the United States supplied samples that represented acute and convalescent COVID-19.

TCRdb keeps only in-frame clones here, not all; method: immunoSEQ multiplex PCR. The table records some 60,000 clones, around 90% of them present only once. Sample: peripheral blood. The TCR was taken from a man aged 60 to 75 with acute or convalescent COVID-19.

CDR3 in DNA: TGTGCCAGCAGCGTATATGACGGGAGGGCCATTGATGAGCAGTTCTTC. It specifies CASSVYDGRAIDEQFF. The chain joins TRBV9 to TRBJ2-1; TRBD2 aligns across 8 bases. From germline, CDR1 is SGDLS and CDR2 YYNGEE. This CDR3 has 16 residues. V was pared by 1 base and J by 8 bases, with 11 bases of the junction left unmatched.